The TCR beta chain under discussion was sequenced for a study of CD8 T cells in ankylosing spondylitis. This clonotype was observed many times. Its matching antigen is unknown. The CDR3 consists of 14 residues. Germline loops: CDR1 DFQATT, CDR2 SNEGSKA (reference sequence). Between the trimmed V and J ends, which lost 3 bases and 3 bases, there was a span of 11 bases. TCRdb called the 5' RACE reads again in MiXCR, with one record for every CDR3 protein. The sample gives hundreds of thousands of distinct CDR3 sequences, roughly 24% of which show up once; about 7% is in the top ten. Broader study findings: The authors found the disease-linked clones to be CD8+ and relatively rare in peripheral blood. Characteristic of ankylosing spondylitis blood, it appeared, was a TCR beta motif comprising about eight highly homologous variants. Earlier literature documents some of the motif variants in reactive arthritis synovial fluid and blood.

The sequence derives from a male donor with ankylosing spondylitis or in good health (not recorded which). The source material was blood, either unsorted or a sorted T cell fraction (not recorded which). V and J are TRBV20-1 and TRBJ1-4; D gene unclear. The CDR3 nucleotides are TGCAGTGCTAGGACGGGTGGCCCTAATGAAAAACTGTTTTTT. Translating it yields CSARTGGPNEKLFF.